Listed here is a single T cell receptor (beta chain). Its antigen is as yet unknown. This CDR3 is built from 16 residues. Germline CDR1 reads SGHDN; CDR2 reads FVKESK. Trimming stripped 4 bases from V and 10 bases from J, with 23 bases between. This sample stems from a study of blood T cells in healthy people across ages. Study-level findings and limits: Roughly linearly, TCR beta diversity per million T cells fell as age increased. Unsorted PBMCs ruled out conclusive naive versus antigen-experienced comparison. Relative to aged donors, long-lived donors carried more naive CD4+ cells and displayed higher diversity.

A sample-barcoded 5' primer and a J-beta primer mix were used in a second PCR of about 7 to 12 cycles. Sequencing of every sample gave 2.5 million or more CDR3-containing paired-end reads. Each CDR3 protein is one row after TCRdb ran MiXCR on the 5' RACE reads. The sample contains about 900,000 distinct CDR3 sequences, approximately 65% of which appear only once. The TCR comes from a young man in good health. The V call is TRBV14, the J call TRBJ2-1; TRBD2 might be the D (6 bases). Sequencing was done on a sample of blood. CDR3 nucleotides: TGTGCCAGCAGCCTCCTCCTCCCTACTAGCTACTTGGAGCAGTTCTTC. This translates into CASSLLLPTSYLEQFF.